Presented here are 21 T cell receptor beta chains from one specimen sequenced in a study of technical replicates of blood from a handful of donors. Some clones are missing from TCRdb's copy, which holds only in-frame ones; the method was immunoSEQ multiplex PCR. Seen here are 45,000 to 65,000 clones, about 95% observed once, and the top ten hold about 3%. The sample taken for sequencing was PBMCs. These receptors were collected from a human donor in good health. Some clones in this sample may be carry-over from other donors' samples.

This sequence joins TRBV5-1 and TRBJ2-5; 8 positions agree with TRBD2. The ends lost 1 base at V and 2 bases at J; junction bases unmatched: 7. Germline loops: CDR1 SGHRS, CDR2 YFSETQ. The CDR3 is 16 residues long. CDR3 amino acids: CASSLSPAGVQETQYF. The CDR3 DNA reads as TGCGCCAGCAGCTTGTCCCCAGCGGGGGTTCAAGAGACCCAGTACTTC.

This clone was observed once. The CDR3 region is CASRRGILAGTDTQYF. CDR3 sequence (DNA): TGTGCCAGCAGACGTGGCATACTAGCGGGAACAGATACGCAGTATTTT. The chain is built from TRBV27 and TRBJ2-3, with 10 bases identical to TRBD2. Per germline, CDR1 MNHEY and CDR2 SMNVEV (reference sequence). V lost 6 bases to trimming and J lost 3 bases; unmatched junction nucleotides: 9. This CDR3 comprises 16 residues.

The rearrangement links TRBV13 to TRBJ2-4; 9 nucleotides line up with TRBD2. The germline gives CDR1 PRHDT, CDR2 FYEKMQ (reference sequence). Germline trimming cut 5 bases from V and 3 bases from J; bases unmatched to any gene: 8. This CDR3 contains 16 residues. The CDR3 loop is CASSDSGGGGKNIQYF. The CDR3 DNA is TGTGCCAGCAGCGATAGCGGGGGCGGCGGCAAAAACATTCAGTACTTC.

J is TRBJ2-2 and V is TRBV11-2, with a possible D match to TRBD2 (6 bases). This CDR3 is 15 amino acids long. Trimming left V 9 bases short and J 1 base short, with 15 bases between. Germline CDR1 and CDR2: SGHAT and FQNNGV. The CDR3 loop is CARNITGENTGELFF. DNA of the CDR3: TGTGCCAGAAACATTACGGGGGAGAACACCGGGGAGCTGTTTTTT.

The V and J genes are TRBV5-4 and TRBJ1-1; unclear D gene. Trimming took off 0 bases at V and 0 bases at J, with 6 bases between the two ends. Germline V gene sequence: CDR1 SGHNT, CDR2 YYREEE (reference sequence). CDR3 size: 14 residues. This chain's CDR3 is CASSLVGMNTEAFF. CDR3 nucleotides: TGTGCCAGCAGCTTGGTTGGCATGAACACTGAAGCTTTCTTT.

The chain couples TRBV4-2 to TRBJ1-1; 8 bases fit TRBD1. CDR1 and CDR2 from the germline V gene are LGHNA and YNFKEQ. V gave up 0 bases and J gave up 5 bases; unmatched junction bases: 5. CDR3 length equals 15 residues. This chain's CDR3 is CASSQETGGSTEAFF. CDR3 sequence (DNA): TGTGCCAGCAGCCAAGAAACAGGGGGGAGTACTGAAGCTTTCTTT.

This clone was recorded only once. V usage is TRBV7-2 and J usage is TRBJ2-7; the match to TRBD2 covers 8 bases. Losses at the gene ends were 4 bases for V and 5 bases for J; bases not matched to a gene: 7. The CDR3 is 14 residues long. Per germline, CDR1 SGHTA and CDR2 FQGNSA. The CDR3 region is CASSSGTRVHEQYF. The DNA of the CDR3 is TGTGCCAGCAGCTCCGGGACTAGAGTCCACGAGCAGTACTTC.

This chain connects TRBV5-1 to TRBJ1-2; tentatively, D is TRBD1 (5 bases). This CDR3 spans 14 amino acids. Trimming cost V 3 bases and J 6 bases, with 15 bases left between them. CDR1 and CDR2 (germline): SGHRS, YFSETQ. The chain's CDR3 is CASSSGGLGDGYTF. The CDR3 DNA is TGCGCCAGCAGCTCCGGGGGACTGGGGGATGGCTACACCTTC.

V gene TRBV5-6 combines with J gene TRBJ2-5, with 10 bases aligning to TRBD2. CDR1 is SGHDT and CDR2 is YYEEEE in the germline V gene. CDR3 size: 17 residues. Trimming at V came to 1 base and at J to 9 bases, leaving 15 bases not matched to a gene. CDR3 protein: CASSLKGLAGDLRAQYF. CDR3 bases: TGTGCCAGCAGCTTGAAGGGGCTAGCGGGGGACCTGAGGGCCCAGTACTTC.

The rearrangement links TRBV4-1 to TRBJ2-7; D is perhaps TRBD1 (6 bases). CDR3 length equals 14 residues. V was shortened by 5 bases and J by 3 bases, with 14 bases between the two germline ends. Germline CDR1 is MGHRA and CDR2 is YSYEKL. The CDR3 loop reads CASSNTGSGYEQYF. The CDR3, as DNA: TGCGCCAGCAGCAACACAGGGAGCGGCTACGAGCAGTACTTC.

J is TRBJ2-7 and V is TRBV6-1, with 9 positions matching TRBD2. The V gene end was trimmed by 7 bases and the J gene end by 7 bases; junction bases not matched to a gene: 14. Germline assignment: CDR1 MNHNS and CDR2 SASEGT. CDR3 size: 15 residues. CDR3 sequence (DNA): TGTGCCAGCATCCCCCTTGTTAGCGGGGGTCTGGAGCAGTACTTC. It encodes CASIPLVSGGLEQYF.

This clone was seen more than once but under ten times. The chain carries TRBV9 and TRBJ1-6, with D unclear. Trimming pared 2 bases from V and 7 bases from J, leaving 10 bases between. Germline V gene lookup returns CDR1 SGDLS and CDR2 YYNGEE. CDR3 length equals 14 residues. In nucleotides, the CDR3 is TGTGCCAGCAGCGTTCAGACTTTCAATTCACCCCTCCACTTT. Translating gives CASSVQTFNSPLHF.

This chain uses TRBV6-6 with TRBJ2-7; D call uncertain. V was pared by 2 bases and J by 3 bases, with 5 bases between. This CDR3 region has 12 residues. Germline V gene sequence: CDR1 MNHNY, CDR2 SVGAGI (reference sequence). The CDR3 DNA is TGTGCCAGCAGTTACGTCGGCTACGAGCAGTACTTC. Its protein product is CASSYVGYEQYF.

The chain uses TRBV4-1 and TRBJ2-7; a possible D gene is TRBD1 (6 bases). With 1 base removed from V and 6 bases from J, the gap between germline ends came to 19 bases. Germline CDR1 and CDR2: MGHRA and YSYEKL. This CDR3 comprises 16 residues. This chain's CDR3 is CASSQGVTGALVEQYF. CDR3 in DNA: TGCGCCAGCAGCCAAGGGGTGACAGGAGCCCTTGTCGAGCAGTACTTC.

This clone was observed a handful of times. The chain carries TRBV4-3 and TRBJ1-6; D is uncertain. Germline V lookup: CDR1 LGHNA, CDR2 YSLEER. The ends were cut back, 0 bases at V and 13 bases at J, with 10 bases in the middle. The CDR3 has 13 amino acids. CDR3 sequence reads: CASSQDRWWPLHF. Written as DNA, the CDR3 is TGCGCCAGCAGCCAAGATCGGTGGTGGCCCCTCCACTTT.

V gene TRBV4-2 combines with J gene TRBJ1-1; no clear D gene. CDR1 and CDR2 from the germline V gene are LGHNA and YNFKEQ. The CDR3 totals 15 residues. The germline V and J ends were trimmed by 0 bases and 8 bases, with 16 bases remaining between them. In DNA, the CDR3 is TGTGCCAGCAGCCAAGATGCAGCCCCCAGACTAGAAGCTTTCTTT. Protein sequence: CASSQDAAPRLEAFF.

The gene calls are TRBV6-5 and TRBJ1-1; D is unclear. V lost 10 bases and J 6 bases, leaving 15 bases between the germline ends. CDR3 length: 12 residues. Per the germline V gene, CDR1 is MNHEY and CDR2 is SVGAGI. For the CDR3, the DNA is TGTGCCACACAACGAGGCGGCGCTGAAGCTTTCTTT. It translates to CATQRGGAEAFF.

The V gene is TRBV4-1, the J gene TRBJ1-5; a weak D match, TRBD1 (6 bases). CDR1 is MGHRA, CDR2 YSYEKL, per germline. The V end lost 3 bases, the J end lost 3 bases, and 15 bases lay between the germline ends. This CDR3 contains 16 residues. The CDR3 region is CASSHYATGNNQPQHF. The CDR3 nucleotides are TGCGCCAGCAGCCATTACGCGACAGGAAACAATCAGCCCCAGCATTTT.

The CDR3: CASSLFRSGELFF. The CDR3 DNA is TGTGCCAGCAGCTTGTTCCGGTCCGGGGAGCTGTTTTTT. J is TRBJ2-2 and V is TRBV5-6; D gene ambiguous. CDR3 length: 13 residues. Germline V gene lookup returns CDR1 SGHDT and CDR2 YYEEEE. The germline V and J ends were trimmed by 1 base and 6 bases, with 7 bases remaining between them.

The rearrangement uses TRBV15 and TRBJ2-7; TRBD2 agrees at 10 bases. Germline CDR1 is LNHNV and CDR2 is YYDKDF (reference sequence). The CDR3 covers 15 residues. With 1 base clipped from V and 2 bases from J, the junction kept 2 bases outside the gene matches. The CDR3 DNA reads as TGTGCCACCAGCAGAGCAGCGGGGGGGACCTACGAGCAGTACTTC. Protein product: CATSRAAGGTYEQYF.

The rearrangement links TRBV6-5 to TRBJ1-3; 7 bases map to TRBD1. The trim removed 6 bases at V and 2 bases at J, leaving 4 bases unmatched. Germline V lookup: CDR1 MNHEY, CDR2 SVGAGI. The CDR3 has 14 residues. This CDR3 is CASRSGGTGNTIYF. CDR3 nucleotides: TGTGCCAGCAGATCAGGGGGAACTGGAAACACCATATATTTT.